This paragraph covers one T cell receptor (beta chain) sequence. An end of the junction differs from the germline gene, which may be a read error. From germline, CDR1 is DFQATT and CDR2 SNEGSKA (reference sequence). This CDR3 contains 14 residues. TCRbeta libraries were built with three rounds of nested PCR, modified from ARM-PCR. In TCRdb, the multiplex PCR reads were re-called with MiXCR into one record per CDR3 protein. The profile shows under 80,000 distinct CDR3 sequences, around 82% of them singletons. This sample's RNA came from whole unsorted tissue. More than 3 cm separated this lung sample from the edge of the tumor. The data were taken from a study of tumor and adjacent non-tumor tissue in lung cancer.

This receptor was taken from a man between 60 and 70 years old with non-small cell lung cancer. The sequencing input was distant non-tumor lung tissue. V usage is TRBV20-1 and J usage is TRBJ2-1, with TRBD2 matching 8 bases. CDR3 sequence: CSVRDQRTSYVQFF. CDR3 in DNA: TGCAGTGTTAGAGATCAACGGACTAGCTATGTGCAATTCTTC.